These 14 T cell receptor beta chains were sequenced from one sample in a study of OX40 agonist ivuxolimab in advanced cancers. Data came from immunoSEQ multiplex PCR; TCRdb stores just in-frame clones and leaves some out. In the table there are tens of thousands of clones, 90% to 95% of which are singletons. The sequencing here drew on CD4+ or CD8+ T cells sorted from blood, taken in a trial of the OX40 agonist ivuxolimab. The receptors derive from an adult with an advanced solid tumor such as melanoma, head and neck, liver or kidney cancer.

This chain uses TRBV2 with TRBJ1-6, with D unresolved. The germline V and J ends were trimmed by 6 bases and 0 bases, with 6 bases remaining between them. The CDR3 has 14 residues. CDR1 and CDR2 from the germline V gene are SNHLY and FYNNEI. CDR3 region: CASRVDSYNSPLHF. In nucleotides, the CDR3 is TGTGCCAGCAGGGTAGACTCCTATAATTCACCCCTCCACTTT.

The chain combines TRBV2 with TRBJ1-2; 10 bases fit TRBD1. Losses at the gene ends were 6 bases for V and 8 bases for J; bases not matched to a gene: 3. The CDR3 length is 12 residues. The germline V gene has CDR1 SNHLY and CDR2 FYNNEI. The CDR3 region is CASRGQGDGYTF. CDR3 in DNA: TGTGCCAGCAGAGGACAGGGGGACGGCTACACCTTC.

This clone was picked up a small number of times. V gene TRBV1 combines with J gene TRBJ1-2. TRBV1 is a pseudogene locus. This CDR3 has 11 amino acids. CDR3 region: CTSSQDGGYTF. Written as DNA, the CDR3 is TGCACCAGCAGCCAAGATGGAGGCTACACCTTC.

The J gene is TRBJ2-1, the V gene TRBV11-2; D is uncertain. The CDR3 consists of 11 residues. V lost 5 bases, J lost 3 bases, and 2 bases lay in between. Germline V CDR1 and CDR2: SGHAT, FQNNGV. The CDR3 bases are TGTGCCAGCAGCGTCTACAATGAGCAGTTCTTC. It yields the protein CASSVYNEQFF.

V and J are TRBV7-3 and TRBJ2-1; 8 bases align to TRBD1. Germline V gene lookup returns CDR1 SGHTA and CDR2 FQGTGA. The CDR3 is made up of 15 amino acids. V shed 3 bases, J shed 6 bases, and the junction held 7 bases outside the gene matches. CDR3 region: CASSFGQGFANEQFF. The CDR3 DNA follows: TGTGCCAGCAGCTTTGGACAGGGTTTTGCCAATGAGCAGTTCTTC.

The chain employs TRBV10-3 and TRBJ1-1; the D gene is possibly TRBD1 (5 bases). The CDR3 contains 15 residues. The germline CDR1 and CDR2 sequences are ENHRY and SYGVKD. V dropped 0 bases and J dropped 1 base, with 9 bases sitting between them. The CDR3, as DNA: TGTGCCATCAGTGAGTCAAAGGGGCGGAACACTGAAGCTTTCTTT. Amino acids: CAISESKGRNTEAFF.

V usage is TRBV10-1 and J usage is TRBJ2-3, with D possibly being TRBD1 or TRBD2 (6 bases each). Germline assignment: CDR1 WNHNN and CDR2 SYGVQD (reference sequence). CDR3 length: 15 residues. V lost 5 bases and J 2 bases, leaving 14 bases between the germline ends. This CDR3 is CASSFGGSFTDTQYF. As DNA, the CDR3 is TGCGCCAGCAGTTTCGGGGGCAGTTTCACAGATACGCAGTATTTT.

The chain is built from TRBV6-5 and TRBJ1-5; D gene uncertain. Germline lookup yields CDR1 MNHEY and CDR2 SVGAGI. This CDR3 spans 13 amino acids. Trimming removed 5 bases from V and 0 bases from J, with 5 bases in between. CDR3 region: CASSPNSNQPQHF. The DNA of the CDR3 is TGTGCCAGCAGTCCTAATAGCAATCAGCCCCAGCATTTT.

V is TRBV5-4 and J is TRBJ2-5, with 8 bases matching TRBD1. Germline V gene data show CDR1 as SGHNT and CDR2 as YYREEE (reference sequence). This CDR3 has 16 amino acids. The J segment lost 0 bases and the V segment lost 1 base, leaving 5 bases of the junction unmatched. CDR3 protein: CASSLRRQGNQETQYF. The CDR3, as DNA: TGTGCCAGCAGCTTGAGGAGACAGGGGAACCAAGAGACCCAGTACTTC. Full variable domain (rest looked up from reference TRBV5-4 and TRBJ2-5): ETGVTQSPTHLIKTRGQQVTLRCSSQSGHNTVSWYQQALGQGPQFIFQYYREEENGRGNFPPRFSGLQFPNYSSELNVNALELDDSALYLCASSLRRQGNQETQYFGPGTRLLVL.

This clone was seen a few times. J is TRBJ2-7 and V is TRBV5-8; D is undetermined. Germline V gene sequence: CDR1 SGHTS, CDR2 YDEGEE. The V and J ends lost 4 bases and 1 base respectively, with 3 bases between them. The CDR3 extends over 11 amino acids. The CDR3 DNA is TGTGCCAGCAGCCGATCCTACGAGCAGTACTTC. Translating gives CASSRSYEQYF.

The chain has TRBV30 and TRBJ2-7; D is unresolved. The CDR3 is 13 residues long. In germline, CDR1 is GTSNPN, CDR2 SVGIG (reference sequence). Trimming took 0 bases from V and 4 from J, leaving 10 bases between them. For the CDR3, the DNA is TGTGCCTGGAGTGTAGCCAGTAAGTACGAGCAGTACTTC. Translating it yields CAWSVASKYEQYF.

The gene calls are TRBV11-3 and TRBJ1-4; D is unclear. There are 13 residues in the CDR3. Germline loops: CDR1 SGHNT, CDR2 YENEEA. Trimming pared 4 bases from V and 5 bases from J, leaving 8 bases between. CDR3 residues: CASSSGSNEKLFF. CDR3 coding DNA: TGTGCCAGCAGCTCGGGGTCCAATGAAAAACTGTTTTTT.

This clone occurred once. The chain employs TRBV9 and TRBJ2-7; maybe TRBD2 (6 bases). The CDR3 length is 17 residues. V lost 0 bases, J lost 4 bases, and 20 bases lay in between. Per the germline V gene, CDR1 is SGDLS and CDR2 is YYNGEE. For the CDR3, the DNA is TGTGCCAGCAGCGTAGCCCCCGGCGCGGGGATTTCGTACGAGCAGTACTTC. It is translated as CASSVAPGAGISYEQYF.

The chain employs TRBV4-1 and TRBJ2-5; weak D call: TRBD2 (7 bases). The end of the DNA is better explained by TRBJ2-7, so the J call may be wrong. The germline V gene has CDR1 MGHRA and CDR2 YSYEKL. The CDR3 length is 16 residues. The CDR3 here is CASSQAGGRDPYEQYF. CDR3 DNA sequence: TGCGCCAGCAGCCAAGCGGGGGGCAGGGACCCCTACGAGCAGTACTTC.